This T cell receptor (beta chain) was sequenced in a study of beta chain features in type 1 diabetes. The CDR3 is 12 residues long. Trimming took 0 bases from V and 8 from J, leaving 5 bases between them. From germline, CDR1 is SGHTA and CDR2 FQGTGA. The entirety of the isolated RNA underwent reverse transcription, so expressed TCRB transcripts were sequenced. TCRdb's copy holds only in-frame clones and misses some; the assay was immunoSEQ multiplex PCR. The sample has a few hundred thousand clones; 20% are singletons. The authors sorted CD4+ naive, central memory, regulatory and stem cell-like memory cells via CD45RO/CCR7/CD25/CD127/CD95/CD27. General observations from the study: Diminished insertions and augmented deletions at VDJ junctions characterized type 1 diabetes patients. Shortening that was moderate but significant affected the TCRB CDR3s of Type 1 diabetes patients in all four CD4+ subsets. PCR might favor shorter templates, but any such skew would affect patients and controls equally. Within the patient group, naive, central memory and Treg TCRB repertoires appeared more similar to each other than within healthy donors.

Comment on this clone: Its antigen is currently unknown.

The chain recombines TRBV7-3 with TRBJ2-1; unclear D gene. The TCR comes from a middle-aged woman with type 1 diabetes. The sequenced sample consisted of naive CD4+ T cells from blood. The CDR3 nucleotides read TGTGCCAGCAGCTTAACAGAGGATGAGCAGTTCTTC. As protein: CASSLTEDEQFF. Full variable domain (missing parts from reference TRBV7-3 and TRBJ2-1): GAGVSQTPSNKVTEKGKYVELRCDPISGHTALYWYRQSLGQGPEFLIYFQGTGAADDSGLPNDRFFAVRPEGSVSTLKIQRTERGDSAVYLCASSLTEDEQFFGPGTRLTVL.